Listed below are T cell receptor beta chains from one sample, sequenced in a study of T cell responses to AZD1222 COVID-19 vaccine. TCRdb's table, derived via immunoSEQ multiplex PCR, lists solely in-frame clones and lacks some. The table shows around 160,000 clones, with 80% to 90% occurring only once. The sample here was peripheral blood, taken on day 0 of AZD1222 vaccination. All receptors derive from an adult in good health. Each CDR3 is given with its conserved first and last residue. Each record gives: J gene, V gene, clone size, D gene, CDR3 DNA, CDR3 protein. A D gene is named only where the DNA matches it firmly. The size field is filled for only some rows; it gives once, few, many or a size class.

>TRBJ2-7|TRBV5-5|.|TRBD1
TGTGCCAGCAGCCCCTCAACAGGGGGTGGGTACTTC
CASSPSTGGGYF
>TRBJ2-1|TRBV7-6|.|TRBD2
TGTGCCAGCAGCTTAGTAGCGGGAGCAAGCAATGAGCAGTTCTTC
CASSLVAGASNEQFF
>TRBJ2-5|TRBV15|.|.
TGTGCCACCAGCAGCCAGCTGGGGTCCCAAGAGACCCAGTACTTC
CATSSQLGSQETQYF
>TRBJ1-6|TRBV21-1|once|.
TGTGCCAGCAGCGGCCGGGCGAGGAGTGATCCGCGACATAATTCACCCCTCCACTTT
CASSGRARSDPRHNSPLHF
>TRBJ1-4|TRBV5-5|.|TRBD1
TGTGCCAGCAGCCTGGGACAGGGGGGTTCTGAAAAACTGTTTTTT
CASSLGQGGSEKLFF
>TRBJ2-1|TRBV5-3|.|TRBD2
TGTGCCAGAAGCTTGGGAGCGGGAGGGCACGGCGAGCAGTTCTTC
CARSLGAGGHGEQFF
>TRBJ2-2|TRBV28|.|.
TGTGCCAGCAACCCTCTTTGGGGGGCCACCGGGGAGCTGTTTTTT
CASNPLWGATGELFF
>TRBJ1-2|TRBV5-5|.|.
TGTGCCAGCAGCCCCCGACCGGGCTCTAACTATGGCTACACCTTC
CASSPRPGSNYGYTF
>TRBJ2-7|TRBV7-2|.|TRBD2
TGTGCCAGCAGCTTAGTAGGCGGGGGTAACTACGAGCAGTACTTC
CASSLVGGGNYEQYF
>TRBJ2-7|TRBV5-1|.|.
TGCGCCAGCAGCCGACAGAGACCCTACGAGCAGTACTTC
CASSRQRPYEQYF
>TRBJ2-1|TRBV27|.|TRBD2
TGTGCCAGCACTCCCGCCGACGGGAGGGGTTCCTACAATGAGCAGTTCTTC
CASTPADGRGSYNEQFF
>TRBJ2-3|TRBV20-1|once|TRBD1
TGCAGTGCTAGTGGACAGGAAGATACGCAGTATTTT
CSASGQEDTQYF
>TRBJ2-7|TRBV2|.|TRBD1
TGTGCCAGCAGTCTGACAGGGTTCAACGAGCAGTACTTC
CASSLTGFNEQYF
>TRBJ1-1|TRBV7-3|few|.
TGTGCCAGCAGCCCTACGGGCCTTTACACTGAAGCTTTCTTT
CASSPTGLYTEAFF
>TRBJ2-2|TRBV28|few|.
TGTGCCAGCAGTGCAGGGCTGAGGAACACCGGGGAGCTGTTTTTT
CASSAGLRNTGELFF
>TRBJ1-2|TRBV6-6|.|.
TGTGCCAGCAGTTCGAACCTTGGGCCCTATGGCTACACCTTC
CASSSNLGPYGYTF
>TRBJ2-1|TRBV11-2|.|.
TGTGCCAGCAGCTCCCAACTAGGTAGAGGTAGGTCGGCTACCAATGAGCAGTTCTTC
CASSSQLGRGRSATNEQFF
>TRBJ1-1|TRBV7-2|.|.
TGTGCCAGCAGCTCCCACGGTTACACTGAAGCTTTCTTT
CASSSHGYTEAFF
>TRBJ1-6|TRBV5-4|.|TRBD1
TGTGCCAGCAGCCCAAGACAGGGGTATAATTCACCCCTCCACTTT
CASSPRQGYNSPLHF
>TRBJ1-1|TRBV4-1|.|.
TGCGCCAGCAGCCAAGAACGGCAGGGGAATTGGGCTGAAGCTTTCTTT
CASSQERQGNWAEAFF
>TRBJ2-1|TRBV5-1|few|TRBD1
TGCGCCAGCAGCTTCGGTCAGGGGGCGCCCAATGAGCAGTTCTTC
CASSFGQGAPNEQFF
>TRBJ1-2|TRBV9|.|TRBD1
TGTGCCAGCAGCCCAGGGGGGACTTATGGCTACACCTTC
CASSPGGTYGYTF
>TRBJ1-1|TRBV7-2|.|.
TGTGCCAGCAGCTTCGTGAAGGACACTGAAGCTTTCTTT
CASSFVKDTEAFF
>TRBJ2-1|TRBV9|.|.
TGTGCCAGCAGCGTGGGGACCAGTCGGCAGTTCTTC
CASSVGTSRQFF
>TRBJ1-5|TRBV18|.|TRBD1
TGTGCCAGCTCACCGACAGGGGTAAGCAATCAGCCCCAGCATTTT
CASSPTGVSNQPQHF
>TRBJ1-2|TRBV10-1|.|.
TGCGCCAGCAGTGAGTCGAGACAGTGGGGCTACACCTTC
CASSESRQWGYTF
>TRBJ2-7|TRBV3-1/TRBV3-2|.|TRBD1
TGTGCCAGCAGCCGCCCCCCGAGGGGACAGGGGTCCTACGAGCAGTACTTC
CASSRPPRGQGSYEQYF
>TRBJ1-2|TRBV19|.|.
TGTGCCAGTACCCCGTGGGGAGGGAACTATGGCTACACCTTC
CASTPWGGNYGYTF
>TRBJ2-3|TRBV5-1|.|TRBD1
TGCGCCAGCAGCTATCGGACAGGGACTGCGCATGGAGATACGCAGTATTTT
CASSYRTGTAHGDTQYF
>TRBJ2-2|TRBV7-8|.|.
TGTGCCAGCAGCTACAACACCGGGGAGCTGTTTTTT
CASSYNTGELFF
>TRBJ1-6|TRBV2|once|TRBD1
TGTGCCAGCAGGTGGGGGGACAGTCATAATTCACCCCTCCACTTT
CASRWGDSHNSPLHF
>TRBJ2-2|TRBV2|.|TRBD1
TGTGCCAGCTCCGGGACAGGGTACACCGGGGAGCTGTTTTTT
CASSGTGYTGELFF
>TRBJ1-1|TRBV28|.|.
TGTGCCACCGGGGGAAAGGTCGGCAGAGAAGGCCGAGGGACTGAAGCTTTCTTT
CATGGKVGREGRGTEAFF
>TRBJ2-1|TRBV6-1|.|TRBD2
TGTGCCAGCAGTGTATATCGACTAGCGGAAGTTAACAATGAGCAGTTCTTC
CASSVYRLAEVNNEQFF
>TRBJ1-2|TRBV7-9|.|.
TGTGCCAGCAGCTCTCGGGGTACATACTATGGCTACACCTTC
CASSSRGTYYGYTF
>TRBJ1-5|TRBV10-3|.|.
TGTGCCATCAGTGAGTCTTCTATAGGGGTGGGACAGCCCCAGCATTTT
CAISESSIGVGQPQHF
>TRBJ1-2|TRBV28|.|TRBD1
TGTGCCAGCAGTCCCCCGGGACAGGGGGCGGGTGGCTACACCTTC
CASSPPGQGAGGYTF
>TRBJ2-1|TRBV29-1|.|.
TGCAGCGTTGATGGGACTCCCGTCGGTGAGCAGTTCTTC
CSVDGTPVGEQFF
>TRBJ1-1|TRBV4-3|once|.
TGCGCCAGCAGCCCAGGAAGGGCGAACACTGAAGCTTTCTTT
CASSPGRANTEAFF
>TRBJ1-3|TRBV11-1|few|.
TGTGCCAGCAGCCCGACACTCTCTGGAAACACCATATATTTT
CASSPTLSGNTIYF
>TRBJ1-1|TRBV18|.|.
TGTGCCAGCTCTCCTCAGACAGGTTTGAACACTGAAGCTTTCTTT
CASSPQTGLNTEAFF
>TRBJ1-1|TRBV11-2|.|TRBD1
TGTGCCAGCAGCTTGACAGGGGGCACTGAAGCTTTCTTT
CASSLTGGTEAFF
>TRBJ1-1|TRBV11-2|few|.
TGTGCCAGCAGCCTCTTAGGGTTTGCAGCTAACACTGAAGCTTTCTTT
CASSLLGFAANTEAFF
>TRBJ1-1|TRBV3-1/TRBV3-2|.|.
TGTGCCAGCAGCCAAGTTTCACAGTATACTTTCTTT
CASSQVSQYTFF
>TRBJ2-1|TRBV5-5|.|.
TGTGCCAGCAGCTTCTTCAGCTCTATGGCAAACAATGAGCAGTTCTTC
CASSFFSSMANNEQFF
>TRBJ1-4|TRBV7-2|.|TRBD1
TGTGCCAGCAGCCCTTCTAGAGGGGGCAGAAATGAAAAACTGTTTTTT
CASSPSRGGRNEKLFF
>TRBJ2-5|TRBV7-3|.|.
TGTGCCAGCAGCTTAACGGGCGGGATTGGGGAGACCCAGTACTTC
CASSLTGGIGETQYF
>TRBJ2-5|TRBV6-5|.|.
TGTGCCAGCAGTTACTCGAGGACTTCGAAAGAGACCCAGTACTTC
CASSYSRTSKETQYF
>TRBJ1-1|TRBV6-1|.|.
TGTGCCAGCAGTGAATCGGTCAGGAAGTCATCTGAAGCTTTCTTT
CASSESVRKSSEAFF
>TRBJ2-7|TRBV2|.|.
TGTGCCAGCAGTGACGAGCACTTGACCTACGAGCAGTACTTC
CASSDEHLTYEQYF
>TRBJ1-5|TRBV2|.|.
TGTGCCAGCAGTGATGAGAGCAATCAGCCCCAGCATTTT
CASSDESNQPQHF
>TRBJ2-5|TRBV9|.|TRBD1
TGTGCCAGCAGCACTGGACAGGGAAGGGAGACCCAGTACTTC
CASSTGQGRETQYF
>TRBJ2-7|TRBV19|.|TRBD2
TGTGCCAGTAAGATAGCGGGGGCCTACGAGCAGTACTTC
CASKIAGAYEQYF
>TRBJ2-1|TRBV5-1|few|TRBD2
TGCGCCAGCAGCCTAATGCGGCGGGAGAATGAGCAGTTCTTC
CASSLMRRENEQFF
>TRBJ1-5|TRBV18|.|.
TGTGCCAGCTCACCCTTAGGGTACAATCAGCCCCAGCATTTT
CASSPLGYNQPQHF
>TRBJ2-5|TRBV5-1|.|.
TGCGCCAGCAGCTCCCGGTTTGAAGAGACCCAGTACTTC
CASSSRFEETQYF
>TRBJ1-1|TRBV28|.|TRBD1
TGTGCCAGCAGTCCCCGGACAGGGGCGAGCACTGAAGCTTTCTTT
CASSPRTGASTEAFF
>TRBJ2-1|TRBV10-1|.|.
TGCGCCAGCAGTGTGTATGAGCAGTTCTTC
CASSVYEQFF